Below, 8 T cell receptor beta chains from the same sample are listed, as sequenced in a study of patients and donors after allogeneic stem cell transplantation. TCRdb redid the calling of the RT-PCR reads with MiXCR, one entry per CDR3 protein. The sample holds approximately 160,000 distinct CDR3 sequences; roughly 30% are singletons and the top ten take approximately 3.5%. Sample: blood, either unsorted or a sorted T cell fraction (not recorded which). Source of these receptors: a human donor who was either an allogeneic HSCT recipient or a stem cell or donor lymphocyte infusion donor (not recorded which). It is not recorded whose cells these are; they may come from a transplant donor.

Sample share makes this clonotype medium-sized (0.01 to 0.1%). V and J are TRBV3-1 and TRBJ1-6; D is undetermined. V dropped 0 bases and J dropped 12 bases, with 6 bases sitting between them. The CDR3 runs to 12 residues. Germline lookup yields CDR1 LGHDT and CDR2 YNNKEL (reference sequence). The CDR3 DNA reads as TGTGCCAGCAGCCAAGATAAGTTACCCCTCCACTTT. It specifies CASSQDKLPLHF.

The table lists this clonotype with many counts. This chain uses TRBV12-3 or TRBV12-4 with TRBJ1-2, with D perhaps matching TRBD1 (5 bases). The CDR3 is 14 residues long. Trimming took off 1 base at V and 8 bases at J, with 14 bases between the two ends. CDR3 nucleotides: TGTGCCAGCAGTTTAGATCAGGGAAGATCAGGCTACACCTTC. Amino acids: CASSLDQGRSGYTF.

V usage is TRBV4-2 and J usage is TRBJ1-2, with 7 bases lining up with TRBD1. Trimming cost V 3 bases and J 7 bases; bases outside gene matches: 2. This CDR3 comprises 12 residues. CDR1 LGHNA and CDR2 YNFKEQ come from the germline V gene. The DNA for the CDR3 is TGTGCCAGCAGCCAGGCAGGGGGTGGCTACACCTTC. Protein sequence: CASSQAGGGYTF.

The genes are TRBV10-1 and TRBJ2-3; D not certain. The V and J ends lost 4 bases and 0 bases respectively, with 5 bases between them. The CDR3 is made up of 13 amino acids. Looked up from germline, CDR1 is WNHNN and CDR2 is SYGVQD (reference sequence). The CDR3 sequence: CASSGASTDTQYF. CDR3 coding DNA: TGCGCCAGCAGTGGGGCTAGCACAGATACGCAGTATTTT.

This clonotype was observed a few times. The chain carries TRBV28 and TRBJ2-2; D might be TRBD2 (5 bases). CDR1 is MDHEN, CDR2 SYDVKM, per germline. V was cut by 7 bases and J by 4 bases, with 16 bases left in between. There are 15 residues in the CDR3. CDR3 DNA: TGTGCCAGCACCCCTGAGGGAGTGATCACCGGGGAGCTGTTTTTT. Translated: CASTPEGVITGELFF. Together with reference TRBV28 and TRBJ2-2, the CDR3 gives the full variable domain: DVKVTQSSRYLVKRTGEKVFLECVQDMDHENMFWYRQDPGLGLRLIYFSYDVKMKEKGDIPEGYSVSREKKERFSLILESASTNQTSMYLCASTPEGVITGELFFGEGSRLTVL.

Ten or more counts support this clonotype. Here the CDR3 reads CASSLIRDTYEQYF. DNA of the CDR3: TGTGCCAGCAGCCTCATCCGGGACACCTACGAGCAGTACTTC. This chain uses TRBV7-9 with TRBJ2-7; maybe TRBD1 (6 bases). The CDR3 sequence is 14 residues long. Trimming cost V 5 bases and J 2 bases, with 13 bases left between them. CDR1 is SEHNR, CDR2 FQNEAQ, per germline (reference sequence).

The chain is built from TRBV7-8 and TRBJ1-2; 8 bases align to TRBD1. In germline, CDR1 is SGHVS, CDR2 FQNEAQ. The ends lost 5 bases at V and 4 bases at J; junction bases unmatched: 9. This CDR3 has 15 residues. CDR3 nucleotides: TGTGCCAGCAGCCCGGGACAGGCCAGGGGCTATGGCTACACCTTC. This codes for CASSPGQARGYGYTF.

This clonotype was seen a handful of times. This rearrangement joins TRBV4-3 to TRBJ2-7, with a weak D call TRBD2 (5 bases). V lost 0 bases, J lost 3 bases, and 12 bases lay in between. The CDR3 runs 15 residues. Germline CDR1 and CDR2: LGHNA and YSLEER. CDR3 sequence (DNA): TGCGCCAGCAGCCAAGATCGGGAAGGACGCTACGAGCAGTACTTC. It translates to CASSQDREGRYEQYF.